One sample yielded the 17 T cell receptor beta chains listed below, sequenced in a study of beta chain features in type 1 diabetes. Findings of the study overall: Significant though moderate, a shortening of TCRB CDR3s appeared in all four CD4+ subsets of Type 1 diabetes patients.

Sequenced material consisted of expressed TCRB transcripts (all of the isolated RNA was reverse transcribed). Using immunoSEQ multiplex PCR, the repertoire was profiled, and TCRdb retains in-frame clones only, with some absent. Of a few hundred thousand clones listed, 11% were seen once; the top ten hold about 0.018%. The antigens of these receptors remain unknown. The source material was naive CD4+ T cells from blood. These receptor sequences come from a young man with type 1 diabetes.

The chain carries TRBV29-1 and TRBJ2-1; TRBD1 agrees at 9 bases. Trimming cost V 8 bases and J 0 bases; bases outside gene matches: 5. The CDR3 extends over 14 amino acids. CDR1 and CDR2 (germline): SQVTM, ANQGSEA. CDR3 nucleotides: TGCAGCATAAAGACAGGGGGCTCCTACAATGAGCAGTTCTTC. Encoded protein: CSIKTGGSYNEQFF.

This clone appeared a few times. The chain has TRBV10-3 and TRBJ2-1; 8 nucleotides line up with TRBD1. CDR3 length: 14 residues. Germline V CDR1 and CDR2: ENHRY, SYGVKD. Trimming cost V 4 bases and J 5 bases; bases outside gene matches: 4. CDR3 protein: CAISGQGADNEQFF. The CDR3 DNA follows: TGTGCCATCAGTGGCCAGGGGGCTGACAATGAGCAGTTCTTC.

The rearrangement joins TRBV4-2 to TRBJ1-4, with 7 positions matching TRBD1. Trimming removed 3 bases from V and 1 base from J; junction bases left unmatched: 8. This CDR3 region has 17 residues. CDR1 and CDR2 (germline): LGHNA, YNFKEQ. The CDR3 loop reads CASSHSTGQKTNEKLFF. CDR3 DNA: TGTGCCAGCAGCCATTCGACAGGGCAGAAAACTAATGAAAAACTGTTTTTT.

This sequence joins TRBV18 and TRBJ2-5, with 7 bases fitting TRBD2. CDR1 and CDR2 (germline): KGHSH, LQKENI. With V trimmed by 2 bases and J by 5 bases, 8 bases remained unmatched. The CDR3 is made up of 15 amino acids. CDR3 sequence reads: CASSPIAGAGETQYF. CDR3 sequence (DNA): TGTGCCAGCTCACCAATAGCGGGCGCCGGGGAGACCCAGTACTTC. The whole variable domain, remainder taken from reference TRBV18 and TRBJ2-5, is NAGVMQNPRHLVRRRGQEARLRCSPMKGHSHVYWYRQLPEEGLKFMVYLQKENIIDESGMPKERFSAEFPKEGPSILRIQQVVRGDSAAYFCASSPIAGAGETQYFGPGTRLLVL.

V is TRBV7-9 and J is TRBJ2-1; D is possibly TRBD1 (5 bases). The germline V gene encodes CDR1 SEHNR and CDR2 FQNEAQ (reference sequence). V lost 9 bases, J lost 8 bases, and 11 bases lay in between. The CDR3 totals 11 residues. The chain's CDR3 is CASQGNDEQFF. CDR3 nucleotide sequence: TGTGCCAGTCAGGGTAACGATGAGCAGTTCTTC.

A few counts support this clone. This chain joins TRBV7-9 and TRBJ1-2, with 7 bases matching TRBD1. Per the germline V gene, CDR1 is SEHNR and CDR2 is FQNEAQ (reference sequence). The CDR3 is made up of 11 amino acids. The trim removed 10 bases at V and 7 bases at J, leaving 6 bases unmatched. CDR3: CATDREAGYTF. CDR3 nucleotide sequence: TGTGCCACCGACAGGGAAGCTGGCTACACCTTC.

The chain recombines TRBV5-4 with TRBJ2-1; 7 positions agree with TRBD1. The V segment lost 4 bases and the J segment 6 bases; nucleotides outside the gene matches: 13. Germline V gene data show CDR1 as SGHNT and CDR2 as YYREEE (reference sequence). The CDR3 spans 16 residues. The CDR3 bases are TGTGCCAGCAGCCTCTGGACAGGCCGTTTGGGCAATGAGCAGTTCTTC. This translates into CASSLWTGRLGNEQFF.

This clone was found a few times. The CDR3 is CASSPQSTGRYEQYF. CDR3 DNA: TGTGCCAGCTCACCACAATCTACGGGTCGGTACGAGCAGTACTTC. The chain employs TRBV18 and TRBJ2-7; no clear D gene. V lost 1 base, J lost 4 bases, and 14 bases lay in between. CDR3 length: 15 residues. Germline lookup yields CDR1 KGHSH and CDR2 LQKENI.

V is TRBV11-3 and J is TRBJ2-7; TRBD1 might be the D (5 bases). Germline CDR1 reads SGHNT; CDR2 reads YENEEA. The CDR3 has 14 amino acids. The V end was cut by 2 bases, the J end by 5 bases, with 13 bases between. The CDR3 loop is CASSLQGRVDEQYF. CDR3 in DNA: TGTGCCAGCAGCTTACAGGGAAGGGTAGACGAGCAGTACTTC.

The V gene is TRBV2, the J gene TRBJ1-2, with 9 bases matching TRBD1. The CDR3 totals 13 residues. Per germline, CDR1 SNHLY and CDR2 FYNNEI. V lost 10 bases, J lost 2 bases, and 5 bases stayed unmatched. CDR3 nucleotides: TGTGCCATCAGGACAGGGGAAAACTATGGCTACACCTTC. Translated: CAIRTGENYGYTF.

The chain combines TRBV14 with TRBJ2-5, with TRBD1 identical over 10 bases. The CDR3 totals 16 residues. CDR1 and CDR2 from the germline V gene are SGHDN and FVKESK. The V and J ends lost 0 bases and 2 bases, in that order; junction bases with no gene match: 3. In DNA form, the CDR3 reads TGTGCCAGCAGCCAAGAGGACAGGGGGTGGCAAGAGACCCAGTACTTC. The encoded protein is CASSQEDRGWQETQYF.

This clone was detected a few times. The V gene is TRBV6-1, the J gene TRBJ2-3; the D gene is possibly TRBD2 (5 bases). V was cut by 9 bases and J by 0 bases, with 13 bases left in between. There are 14 residues in the CDR3. Germline values: CDR1 MNHNS, CDR2 SASEGT. The CDR3 here is CASQRDSSTDTQYF. The CDR3 nucleotides read TGTGCCAGTCAGAGGGATTCGAGCACAGATACGCAGTATTTT.

This clone was seen more than once but under ten times. J is TRBJ2-4 and V is TRBV7-8; 9 bases fit TRBD1. Trimming took 3 bases from V and 0 from J; bases not matched to a gene: 9. This CDR3 region has 18 residues. Germline CDR1 and CDR2: SGHVS and FQNEAQ. This CDR3 reads CASSLGQGGVVAKNIQYF. CDR3 in DNA: TGTGCCAGCAGCTTGGGACAGGGTGGGGTCGTAGCCAAAAACATTCAGTACTTC.

This clone was counted a few times. This chain connects TRBV5-1 to TRBJ2-5; weak D call: TRBD2 (6 bases). Germline lookup yields CDR1 SGHRS and CDR2 YFSETQ. The CDR3 sequence is 15 residues long. Trimming took 3 bases from V and 3 from J, leaving 15 bases between them. The CDR3 region has the DNA TGCGCCAGCAGCTGGGGAGGCACCCGAGAAGAGACCCAGTACTTC. Its protein product is CASSWGGTREETQYF.

The table lists this clone with a few counts. The CDR3 region is CASRTTGSKPGANVLTF. The DNA of the CDR3 is TGTGCCAGCAGAACGACAGGGTCCAAACCTGGGGCCAACGTCCTGACTTTC. The chain is built from TRBV7-9 and TRBJ2-6; TRBD1 matches 7 bases. The CDR3 is made up of 17 amino acids. The germline V gene encodes CDR1 SEHNR and CDR2 FQNEAQ (reference sequence). Trimming removed 6 bases from V and 2 bases from J; junction bases left unmatched: 10.

This clone has only a few counts. The chain uses TRBV4-2 and TRBJ2-7, with 9 bases lining up with TRBD2. The germline gives CDR1 LGHNA, CDR2 YNFKEQ. The junction had 9 bases not matched to a gene; V was cut back by 4 bases and J by 2 bases. The CDR3 length is 16 residues. In nucleotides, the CDR3 is TGTGCCAGCAGCCCCGTTGAAGCGGGGGGAACCTACGAGCAGTACTTC. It translates to CASSPVEAGGTYEQYF.

This clone has only a few counts. The chain joins TRBV19 to TRBJ2-1, with TRBD1 matching over 10 bases. This CDR3 region has 15 residues. CDR1 and CDR2 from the germline V gene are LNHDA and SQIVND (reference sequence). Trimming took 8 bases from V and 7 from J; bases not matched to a gene: 11. CDR3 in amino acids: CASELTGQGGNEQFF. The CDR3 coding sequence is TGTGCCAGTGAGCTGACCGGACAGGGGGGGAATGAGCAGTTCTTC. The full variable domain, completed using reference TRBV19 and TRBJ2-1, is DGGITQSPKYLFRKEGQNVTLSCEQNLNHDAMYWYRQDPGQGLRLIYYSQIVNDFQKGDIAEGYSVSREKKESFPLTVTSAQKNPTAFYLCASELTGQGGNEQFFGPGTRLTVL.